This T cell receptor (beta chain) was observed in a study of blood T cells in healthy people across ages. Sample-barcoded 5' priming and a J-beta primer mix drove a second PCR of about 6 to 11 cycles. TCRdb re-derived calls from the 5' RACE reads in MiXCR, one entry per CDR3 protein. The profile shows about 1.4 million distinct CDR3 sequences, 59% of them singletons. Germline V lookup: CDR1 MNHEY, CDR2 SMNVEV (reference sequence). CDR3 length: 14 residues. With 0 bases removed from V and 4 bases from J, the gap between germline ends came to 9 bases. This chain joins TRBV27 and TRBJ2-5; D gene uncertain. This TCR came from a man aged 18-30 years in good health. Sequences were obtained from blood. The DNA of the CDR3 is TGTGCCAGCAGTTTATCAAGTTTAGGAGAGACCCAGTACTTC. Translating gives CASSLSSLGETQYF.